This T cell receptor (beta chain) was recorded in a study of T cells after yellow fever vaccination. Findings and caveats of the study: The appearance of a small share of clonotypes in both CD4 and CD8 compartments was observed.

This clonotype appeared many times. Its antigen is not known. Trimming pared 3 bases from V and 0 bases from J, leaving 11 bases between. Germline CDR1 is SGHTA and CDR2 is FQGTGA. The length of the CDR3 is 15 residues. Template-switching 5'RACE yielded the TCR cDNA; a universal primer site and UMIs were added in the process. TCRdb used MiXCR to reprocess the 5' RACE reads, holding one entry per CDR3 protein. The data contain some 300,000 distinct CDR3 sequences, 8.7% of them seen just once; the ten biggest clones take up about 3.5%. The V call is TRBV7-3, the J call TRBJ1-2; TRBD1 might be the D (5 bases). The origin of this receptor is a man in his late teens or twenties who received the YFV17D yellow fever vaccine. This specimen consisted of CD4+ T cells sorted from PBMCs, obtained 5 days after the yellow fever booster vaccination. CDR3 in amino acids: CASSLGPDSNYGYTF. In nucleotides, the CDR3 is TGTGCCAGCAGCTTGGGGCCAGACTCTAACTATGGCTACACCTTC.